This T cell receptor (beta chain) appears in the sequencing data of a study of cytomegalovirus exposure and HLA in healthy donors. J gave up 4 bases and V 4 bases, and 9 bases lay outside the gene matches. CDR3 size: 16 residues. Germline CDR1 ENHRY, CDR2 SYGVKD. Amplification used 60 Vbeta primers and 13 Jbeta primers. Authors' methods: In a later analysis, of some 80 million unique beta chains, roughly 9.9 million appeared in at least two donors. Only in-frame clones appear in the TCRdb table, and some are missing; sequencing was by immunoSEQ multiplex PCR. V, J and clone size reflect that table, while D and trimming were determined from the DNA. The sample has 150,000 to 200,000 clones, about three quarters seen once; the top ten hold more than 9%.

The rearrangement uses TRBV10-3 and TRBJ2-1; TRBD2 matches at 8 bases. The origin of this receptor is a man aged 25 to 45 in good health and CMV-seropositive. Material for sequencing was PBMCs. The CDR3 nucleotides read TGTGCCATCAGTGGGCCGGAAGCGGGAGTTTACAATGAGCAGTTCTTC. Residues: CAISGPEAGVYNEQFF.